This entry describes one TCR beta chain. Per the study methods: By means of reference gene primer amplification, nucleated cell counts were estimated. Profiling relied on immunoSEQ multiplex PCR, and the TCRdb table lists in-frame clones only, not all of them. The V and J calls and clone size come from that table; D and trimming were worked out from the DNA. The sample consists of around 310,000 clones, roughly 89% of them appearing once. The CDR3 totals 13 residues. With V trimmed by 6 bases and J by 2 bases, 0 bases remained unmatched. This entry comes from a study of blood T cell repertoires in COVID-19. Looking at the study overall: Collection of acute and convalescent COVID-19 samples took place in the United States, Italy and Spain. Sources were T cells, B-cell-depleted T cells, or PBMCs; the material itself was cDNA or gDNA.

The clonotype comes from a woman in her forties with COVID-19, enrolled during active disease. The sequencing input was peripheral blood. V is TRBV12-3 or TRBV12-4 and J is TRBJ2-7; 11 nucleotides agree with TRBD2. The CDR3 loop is CASRLAGAYEQYF. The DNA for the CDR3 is TGTGCCAGCAGACTAGCGGGAGCCTACGAGCAGTACTTC.